Listed below are T cell receptor beta chains from one sample, sequenced in a study of cytomegalovirus exposure and HLA in healthy donors. Assay: immunoSEQ multiplex PCR; the TCRdb copy retains only in-frame clones and omits some. The data show 100,000 to 150,000 clones, roughly four fifths seen once. Input material: PBMCs. The receptors here all came from a male donor in good health and CMV-seropositive. Both conserved end residues are part of each CDR3. D genes are given only for firm matches. Clone size appears in some rows only: once, few, many, or a class for an expanded clone.

TGTGCCAGCAGTGGGGGCCCCTATTCACCCCTCCACTTT	CASSGGPYSPLHF	TRBV2	-	-	TRBJ1-6
TGTGCCAGCAGTTCCCCCGAAGGGGGCGCTGGCTACACCTTC	CASSSPEGGAGYTF	TRBV28	-	TRBD1	TRBJ1-2
TGTGCCAGCAGCTTAATATGGACTAGCGGAAACACAGATACGCAGTATTTT	CASSLIWTSGNTDTQYF	TRBV5-6	-	TRBD2	TRBJ2-3
TGTGCCAGCAGCCCGCGAATCCGTGATACGCAGTATTTT	CASSPRIRDTQYF	TRBV14	-	-	TRBJ2-3
TGCAGCGTTGAGGTCCTATCAACCTACGAGCAGTACTTC	CSVEVLSTYEQYF	TRBV29-1	-	-	TRBJ2-7
TGTGCCTGCCCGGGACTAGCGGGAGGCTACGAGCAGTACTTC	CACPGLAGGYEQYF	TRBV30	-	TRBD2	TRBJ2-7
TGTGCCAGCAGTTTGTTGGGAGCCCTCTATGGCTACACCTTC	CASSLLGALYGYTF	TRBV28	-	-	TRBJ1-2
TGTGCCAGCAGCTTCGGGGGAACCTACAATGAGCAGTTCTTC	CASSFGGTYNEQFF	TRBV7-9	-	-	TRBJ2-1
TGTGCCAGCAGCTTAGTCCCGGGTCGCGAGCAGTACTTC	CASSLVPGREQYF	TRBV11-2	-	-	TRBJ2-7
TGTGCCAGCAGCTTTTCCGGGACAGGGGTCAATTCACCCCTCCACTTT	CASSFSGTGVNSPLHF	TRBV7-2	-	TRBD1	TRBJ1-6
TGTGCCAGCAGTTTGTGGACAGGAAGGTATAGCAATCAGCCCCAGCATTTT	CASSLWTGRYSNQPQHF	TRBV28	few	TRBD1	TRBJ1-5
TGTGCCAGCAGCTTAGATCCCGGACTCGAATCGCAGTATTTT	CASSLDPGLESQYF	TRBV11-2	-	-	TRBJ2-3
TGTGCCAGCAGTTCGAGGACAGGGGGGGACTACGAGCAGTACTTC	CASSSRTGGDYEQYF	TRBV2	-	TRBD1	TRBJ2-7
TGTGCCAGCAGTTCCACAGTGATTAGCGTAAGCACAGATACGCAGTATTTT	CASSSTVISVSTDTQYF	TRBV28	once	-	TRBJ2-3
TGTGCCAGCTCACTGCGGGAGTGGGAGCAGTTCTTC	CASSLREWEQFF	TRBV18	-	TRBD2	TRBJ2-1
TGCGCCAGCAGCCAAGAGCGGACAGGGGGCGAGGCAGATACGCAGTATTTT	CASSQERTGGEADTQYF	TRBV4-3	-	TRBD1	TRBJ2-3
TGTGCCAGCAGTTCAACTAGGACAGGTTCCTACAATGAGCAGTTCTTC	CASSSTRTGSYNEQFF	TRBV27	-	TRBD1	TRBJ2-1
TGTGCCAGCATTGAAGCGGGAGATGGCTACAATGAGCAGTTCTTC	CASIEAGDGYNEQFF	TRBV6-1	once	TRBD2	TRBJ2-1
TGTGCCAGCAGTCCGCTGACAGGGGAATCACCCCTCCACTTT	CASSPLTGESPLHF	TRBV28	-	TRBD1	TRBJ1-6
TGTGCCAGCAGCTTCCTAGGGGGAGGGTTTGGAGATACGCAGTATTTT	CASSFLGGGFGDTQYF	TRBV7-2	-	-	TRBJ2-3